The next 19 T cell receptor beta chains were all read from a single sample in a study of cytotoxic CD8 clonotypes in ibrutinib-treated CLL. Using immunoSEQ multiplex PCR, the repertoire was profiled, and TCRdb retains in-frame clones only, with some absent. The data show 45,000 or so clones, nearly 70% seen once. The source material was PBMCs, sampled after 12 months of ibrutinib treatment. These receptors were taken from a human donor with chronic lymphocytic leukemia.

The rearrangement links TRBV30 to TRBJ2-2; 7 nucleotides match TRBD1. With 3 bases clipped from V and 6 bases from J, the junction kept 7 bases outside the gene matches. The CDR3 has 14 residues. From germline, CDR1 is GTSNPN and CDR2 SVGIG (reference sequence). The CDR3 reads CAWSAKGAAGELFF. Written as DNA, the CDR3 is TGTGCCTGGAGCGCTAAGGGGGCGGCCGGGGAGCTGTTTTTT.

The gene calls are TRBV19 and TRBJ1-1, with 8 nucleotides matching TRBD1. The CDR3 is made up of 14 amino acids. Trimming cost V 4 bases and J 2 bases; bases outside gene matches: 3. CDR1 is LNHDA and CDR2 is SQIVND in the germline V gene (reference sequence). The CDR3 here is CASSKGQGNTEAFF. CDR3 nucleotide sequence: TGTGCCAGTAGTAAAGGACAGGGCAACACTGAAGCTTTCTTT.

This clone has only a few counts. The chain recombines TRBV11-1 with TRBJ2-2, with unresolved D. The V gene lost 1 base and the J gene lost 4 bases, with 4 bases spanning the gap. Germline V CDR1 and CDR2: SGHAT, FQDESV (reference sequence). CDR3 size: 13 residues. This CDR3 reads CASSLGGTGELFF. The CDR3 region has the DNA TGTGCCAGCAGCTTAGGGGGCACCGGGGAGCTGTTTTTT.

The V call is TRBV9, the J call TRBJ2-3, with D possibly TRBD1 on 6 matching bases. The germline V gene encodes CDR1 SGDLS and CDR2 YYNGEE. Trimming removed 4 bases at V and 6 bases at J, with 18 bases between. The CDR3 sequence is 15 residues long. The CDR3 protein is CASSPSPQGQDTQYF. The CDR3 DNA is TGTGCCAGCAGCCCTTCCCCACAGGGTCAGGATACGCAGTATTTT.

This clone has only a few counts. The chain is built from TRBV7-9 and TRBJ2-3; possibly TRBD2 for D (6 bases). The CDR3 spans 14 residues. Trimming removed 8 bases from V and 4 bases from J, with 16 bases in between. Germline V CDR1 and CDR2: SEHNR, FQNEAQ (reference sequence). CDR3 sequence: CASSGVAAPDTQYF. The CDR3 DNA is TGTGCCAGCTCCGGGGTAGCGGCGCCAGATACGCAGTATTTT.

This chain joins TRBV6-5 and TRBJ2-7, with 9 bases identical to TRBD2. The CDR3 has 14 residues. Per germline, CDR1 MNHEY and CDR2 SVGAGI. V lost 6 bases to trimming and J lost 5 bases; unmatched junction nucleotides: 8. CDR3 in amino acids: CASSDAGLANEQYF. The CDR3 coding sequence is TGTGCCAGCAGCGACGCCGGACTAGCGAACGAGCAGTACTTC.

This sequence joins TRBV6-1 and TRBJ1-1; TRBD1 matches at 10 bases. The V gene end was trimmed by 5 bases and the J gene end by 5 bases; junction bases not matched to a gene: 8. There are 15 residues in the CDR3. From germline, CDR1 is MNHNS and CDR2 SASEGT. The CDR3 region is CASSSWDRGGTEAFF. CDR3 nucleotides: TGTGCCAGCAGTTCTTGGGACAGGGGCGGAACTGAAGCTTTCTTT.

In its sample, this clone was seen a few times. This chain links TRBV27 with TRBJ2-2, with TRBD1 matching over 10 bases. With 2 bases clipped from V and 4 bases from J, the junction kept 10 bases outside the gene matches. The CDR3 runs 18 residues. Germline V gives CDR1 MNHEY, CDR2 SMNVEV (reference sequence). CDR3 amino acids: CASSLRFTGTGVTGELFF. The CDR3 DNA reads as TGTGCCAGCAGTTTAAGATTTACCGGGACAGGGGTCACCGGGGAGCTGTTTTTT.

The CDR3 is CASSLDRATEAFF. The CDR3 region has the DNA TGTGCCAGCAGCTTGGATCGTGCCACTGAAGCTTTCTTT. The chain links TRBV5-6 to TRBJ1-1; D gene uncertain. CDR1 SGHDT and CDR2 YYEEEE come from the germline V gene. Trimming removed 0 bases at V and 4 bases at J, with 7 bases between. The CDR3 is 13 residues long.

The rearrangement links TRBV14 to TRBJ2-2; no firm D call. The CDR3 consists of 17 residues. The V end was cut by 0 bases, the J end by 1 base, with 12 bases between. Germline V gives CDR1 SGHDN, CDR2 FVKESK. DNA of the CDR3: TGTGCCAGCAGCCAAGATTATACAGCATTGAACACCGGGGAGCTGTTTTTT. It is translated as CASSQDYTALNTGELFF.

This sequence joins TRBV18 and TRBJ2-3; 14 positions agree with TRBD2. The CDR3 length is 16 residues. Germline-derived CDR1 and CDR2 are KGHSH and LQKENI. With 0 bases clipped from V and 4 bases from J, the junction kept 0 bases outside the gene matches. The CDR3 sequence: CASSPPGLAGADTQYF. The CDR3 nucleotides read TGTGCCAGCTCACCACCGGGACTAGCGGGAGCAGATACGCAGTATTTT.

This clone appeared a few times. The chain couples TRBV11-3 to TRBJ1-3; D is undetermined. This CDR3 region has 14 residues. With 1 base removed from V and 0 bases from J, the gap between germline ends came to 4 bases. From germline, CDR1 is SGHNT and CDR2 YENEEA. This chain's CDR3 is CASSLGYSGNTIYF. The CDR3 nucleotides are TGTGCCAGCAGCTTAGGCTACTCTGGAAACACCATATATTTT.

This clone was seen more than once but under ten times. CDR3 nucleotides: TGTGCCAGCAGTGAAGGTGAGACAGGGGTTTGGTCTCAGCCCCAGCATTTT. Protein sequence: CASSEGETGVWSQPQHF. The chain combines TRBV6-1 with TRBJ1-5, with TRBD1 identical over 8 bases. Germline V gene sequence: CDR1 MNHNS, CDR2 SASEGT. This CDR3 has 17 residues. Unmatched junction bases numbered 11, after V lost 1 base and J lost 6 bases.

The gene calls are TRBV11-2 and TRBJ2-2; 7 positions match TRBD2. V lost 3 bases, J lost 5 bases, and 9 bases stayed unmatched. Per the germline V gene, CDR1 is SGHAT and CDR2 is FQNNGV. The CDR3 is 16 amino acids. CDR3 in amino acids: CASSFLGGRTTGELFF. In DNA, the CDR3 is TGTGCCAGCAGCTTTCTGGGCGGGAGAACGACCGGGGAGCTGTTTTTT.

V gene TRBV6-6 combines with J gene TRBJ2-4; 12 bases line up with TRBD2. Losses at the gene ends were 5 bases for V and 6 bases for J; bases not matched to a gene: 5. CDR1 and CDR2 (germline): MNHNY, SVGAGI (reference sequence). This CDR3 region has 15 residues. In DNA, the CDR3 is TGTGCCAGCAGTCGACGGACTAGCGGGACAAACATTCAGTACTTC. Translating it yields CASSRRTSGTNIQYF.

The V call is TRBV7-9, the J call TRBJ2-2; a weak D match, TRBD1 (5 bases). Germline loops: CDR1 SEHNR, CDR2 FQNEAQ (reference sequence). The CDR3 covers 13 residues. V shed 0 bases and J shed 6 bases, with 5 bases lying between them. CDR3 nucleotides: TGTGCCAGCAGCTTAGCGGGGCCCGGGGAGCTGTTTTTT. Its protein is CASSLAGPGELFF.

This chain connects TRBV19 to TRBJ2-3; 8 positions match TRBD2. CDR3 size: 16 residues. V lost 1 base, J lost 0 bases, and 3 bases stayed unmatched. Germline values: CDR1 LNHDA, CDR2 SQIVND (reference sequence). The CDR3 DNA follows: TGTGCCAGTAGTATAGGGGCTAGCGGGAGCACAGATACGCAGTATTTT. It encodes CASSIGASGSTDTQYF.

V gene TRBV19 combines with J gene TRBJ2-2; D unclear. The CDR3 has 16 amino acids. The V gene lost 5 bases and the J gene lost 4 bases, with 17 bases spanning the gap. The V gene's germline CDR1 is LNHDA and CDR2 SQIVND (reference sequence). CDR3: CASSPRTGIGTGELFF. The CDR3 DNA follows: TGTGCCAGTAGTCCCCGGACGGGTATAGGCACCGGGGAGCTGTTTTTT.

This chain joins TRBV5-4 and TRBJ2-2, with 8 bases lining up with TRBD2. The germline gives CDR1 SGHNT, CDR2 YYREEE (reference sequence). The CDR3 runs to 15 residues. V trimming: 4 bases; J trimming: 8 bases; junction bases outside the gene matches: 10. CDR3 region: CASSPRGRSAGELFF. The CDR3, as DNA: TGTGCCAGCAGCCCGCGCGGGAGGAGTGCGGGGGAGCTGTTTTTT.